The present TCR beta chain was sequenced within a study of T cells in localized non-small cell lung cancer. Data came from immunoSEQ multiplex PCR; TCRdb stores just in-frame clones and leaves some out. The sample contains about 33,000 clones, around four fifths of which appear only once. The sample was peripheral blood, taken before any cancer treatment. The receptor's source is a male donor older than 55 with stage III squamous cell lung carcinoma.

DNA of the CDR3: TGTGCCAGCAGTTTGACAGGGGACGCCTGGGGCAATCAGCCCCAGCATTTT. It is translated as CASSLTGDAWGNQPQHF. The gene calls are TRBV28 and TRBJ1-5; 8 bases are a match to TRBD1. V shed 3 bases and J 2 bases; nucleotides not matched to a gene: 9. Per the germline V gene, CDR1 is MDHEN and CDR2 is SYDVKM. The CDR3 has 17 residues.